The present T cell receptor (beta chain) was sequenced within a study of cytomegalovirus exposure and HLA in healthy donors. Study-wide results and limits: Both high specificity and high sensitivity reportedly marked the classifier's diagnosis of cytomegalovirus status.

Trimming removed 1 base from V and 0 bases from J, with 9 bases in between. The germline V gene encodes CDR1 KGHSH and CDR2 LQKENI. The CDR3 spans 16 residues. About this clone itself: Its antigen is unidentified.

Clones were read by immunoSEQ multiplex PCR, and TCRdb kept only the in-frame ones, dropping some. The table includes 150,000 to 200,000 clones, almost 85% detected once. Sequencing was performed on PBMCs. This chain uses TRBV18 with TRBJ2-2; D gene ambiguous. The TCR originated in a man aged 30 to 39 in good health and CMV-seropositive. The CDR3 sequence is CASSPQSRTNTGELFF. The CDR3 nucleotides read TGTGCCAGCTCACCACAGAGCAGGACGAACACCGGGGAGCTGTTTTTT.